This is a list of T cell receptor beta chains from one sample in a study of T cells in Graves' hyperthyroidism and ophthalmopathy. TCRdb processed the multiplex PCR reads anew with MiXCR; each CDR3 protein has one entry. The sample contains some 270,000 distinct CDR3 sequences, roughly 14% of which appear only once. Sequencing was done on a sample of blood. These receptors were taken from a woman aged 25-40 years with Graves' hyperthyroidism that later progressed to Graves' ophthalmopathy. Both conserved end residues are part of each CDR3. Fields, in order: J gene, V gene, D gene, clone size, CDR3 DNA, CDR3 protein. A D gene is named only where the DNA matches it firmly. Clone size is not always given. Where it is, it says once, few, many or a class for expanded clones.

TRBJ1-1	TRBV11-3	.	many	TGTGCCAGCAGCTTCAGGGTGAACACTGAAGCTTTCTTT	CASSFRVNTEAFF
TRBJ2-5	TRBV29-1	.	.	TGCAGCGTTGAAAAGGGGGGGGCGGGAGTGGGGGAGACCCAGTACTTC	CSVEKGGAGVGETQYF
TRBJ2-3	TRBV6-1	.	many	TGTGCCAGCAGTTACGGCAGAAACACAGATACGCAGTATTTT	CASSYGRNTDTQYF
TRBJ2-7	TRBV30	.	.	TGTGCCTGGAGCTGGGGGCAGGGCTACGAGCAGTACTTC	CAWSWGQGYEQYF
TRBJ2-1	TRBV3-2	.	many	TGTGCCAGCAGCCAAGATCCCTTTGAGCGGGGGGGGAATCGGAATGAGCAGTTCTTC	CASSQDPFERGGNRNEQFF
TRBJ2-7	TRBV27	TRBD2	many	TGTGCCAGCAGTTTATTTGGTGGGCTAGCGGGAGGAATTTTGTACGAGCAGTACTTC	CASSLFGGLAGGILYEQYF
TRBJ1-1	TRBV7-9	TRBD1	.	TGTGCCAGCAGCCCTATCCAGGGGGGAATCATGAACACTGAAGCTTTCTTT	CASSPIQGGIMNTEAFF
TRBJ1-2	TRBV5-1	.	few	TGCGCCAGCAGCTTGGCCTCGGGGGGCGATGGCTACACCTTC	CASSLASGGDGYTF
TRBJ1-2	TRBV28	.	many	TGTGCCAGCAACCCCTCTCCCATCCCAATAATGGCTAACTATGGCTACACCTTC	CASNPSPIPIMANYGYTF
TRBJ2-7	TRBV12-3/TRBV12-4	TRBD1	.	TGTGCCAGCAGCCTGACGGGACAGTCTCCCTACGAGCAGTACTTC	CASSLTGQSPYEQYF
TRBJ1-5	TRBV12-3/TRBV12-4	.	many	TGTGCCAGCAGCAACGGACTTAGCAATCAGCCCCAGCATTTT	CASSNGLSNQPQHF
TRBJ2-1	TRBV2	.	many	TGTGCCAGCAGTCAAAATGAGCAGTTCTTC	CASSQNEQFF
TRBJ2-2	TRBV6-1	.	many	TGTGCCAGCAGTGAAGCGTGGTATTCCGGGGAGCTGTTTTTT	CASSEAWYSGELFF
TRBJ1-5	TRBV5-6	.	.	.	CASSFGPGGVPQHF
TRBJ2-7	TRBV20-1	TRBD2	many	TGCAGTGCTGCTCGGCCGGGACTAGCGGTTATGAGGGGGCACGAGCAGTACTTC	CSAARPGLAVMRGHEQYF
TRBJ2-5	TRBV28	TRBD2	many	TGTGCCAGCACCCGCCCGCCTAGCGGGAGGGAGACCCAGTACTTC	CASTRPPSGRETQYF
TRBJ2-7	TRBV7-3	TRBD2	.	TGTGCCAGCAGCTTAAGGGGAGGCGGTTCTAGCGGCTACGAGCAGTACTTC	CASSLRGGGSSGYEQYF
TRBJ1-2	TRBV2	.	many	TGTGCCAGCAGTGAAAGCGGGCCGAACTATGGCTACACCTTC	CASSESGPNYGYTF
TRBJ1-2	TRBV5-1	TRBD1	many	TGCGCCAGCAGCCGGGACAGGGGAAACTATGGCTACACCTTC	CASSRDRGNYGYTF
TRBJ2-7	TRBV9	.	many	TGTGCCAGCAGCGTAGACAGCGGCCTAACCTACGAGCAGTACTTC	CASSVDSGLTYEQYF
TRBJ2-3	TRBV20-1	TRBD2	many	TGCAGTGCTAGAGCCCCCCGGGACAGGGGTAGACTAGCGGGAGAAGATACGCAGTATTTT	CSARAPRDRGRLAGEDTQYF
TRBJ1-5	TRBV30	.	many	TGTGCCTGGAGTGTACACATTGACCAGCCCCAGCATTTT	CAWSVHIDQPQHF
TRBJ2-1	TRBV9	TRBD2	.	TGTGCCAGCAGCGTAGGGACTAGTAATGGCAATGAGCAGTTCTTC	CASSVGTSNGNEQFF
TRBJ2-1	TRBV7-3	TRBD2	many	TGTGCCAGCAGCTACGCCGGGACTAGCGGGAGGTACAATGAGCAGTTCTTC	CASSYAGTSGRYNEQFF
TRBJ1-1	TRBV27	.	.	TGTGCCAGCAGTTCTCGGGGGGTCCTTCTTGAAGCTTTCTTT	CASSSRGVLLEAFF
TRBJ2-5	TRBV7-7	.	many	TGTGCTAGCAGCTTAGATCAGGGATTCCAAGAGACCCAGTACTTC	CASSLDQGFQETQYF
TRBJ2-7	TRBV12-3/TRBV12-4	.	many	TGTGCCAGCAGTTTGGATCCGCAGGGGTGGGAGCAGTACTTC	CASSLDPQGWEQYF
TRBJ2-1	TRBV20-1	.	many	TGCAGTGCTAGAGATATGATAGGACCTCGCTCCTACAATGAGCAGTTCTTC	CSARDMIGPRSYNEQFF
TRBJ1-2	TRBV27	.	many	TGTGCCAGCAGTTTTTCTCAAAACCAGCCGGGCTACACCTTC	CASSFSQNQPGYTF
TRBJ1-2	TRBV6-6	.	many	TGTGCCAGCAGTTACTCGGCGGAGTATGGCTACACCTTC	CASSYSAEYGYTF
TRBJ2-1	TRBV9	.	.	TGTGCCAGCAGCGTAGTATCCGGGAACTCCTACAATGAGCAGTTCTTC	CASSVVSGNSYNEQFF
TRBJ2-6	TRBV3-1	.	many	TGTGCCAGCAGCCGGACCTCTGGGGCCAACGTCCTGACTTTC	CASSRTSGANVLTF
TRBJ1-2	TRBV5-1	TRBD1	many	TGCGCCAGCAGCTCCGGGACAGTTAACTATGGCTACACCTTC	CASSSGTVNYGYTF
TRBJ1-1	TRBV30	TRBD1	.	TGTGCCTGGAGTTTGGGACAGGGAGAAGCTTTCTTT	CAWSLGQGEAFF
TRBJ1-1	TRBV5-1	.	many	TGCGCCAGCAGCTACGACAGAAGTCGGCAAGCTTTCTTT	CASSYDRSRQAFF
TRBJ1-6	TRBV30	.	many	TGTGCCTGGAGTAAACAGGCGGATTCACCCCTCCACTTT	CAWSKQADSPLHF
TRBJ1-3	TRBV9	TRBD1	few	TGTGCCAGCAGCGGCGACAGGGGAGCATCTGGAAACACCATATATTTT	CASSGDRGASGNTIYF